One TCR beta chain is described in this entry. The record originates from a study of blood T cell repertoires in COVID-19. Background on the study: T cells, B-cell-depleted T cells, or PBMCs supplied cDNA or gDNA.

As originally analysed: Reference gene primer amplification in the assay estimated nucleated cell counts. This table comes from immunoSEQ multiplex PCR, and its TCRdb copy is limited to in-frame clones, with some not included. That table gives V, J and clone size, and the DNA gave D and trimming. The table lists 150,000 or so clones, roughly 84% of them singletons. Cohort allocation depended upon clinical history that participants reported. Within the 2 weeks before study entry, each person in the exposed group met a COVID-19 case. This CDR3 contains 14 residues. The germline gives CDR1 MNHEY, CDR2 SVGEGT. V lost 5 bases to trimming and J lost 6 bases; unmatched junction nucleotides: 7.

Sequencing input: PBMCs or T cells enriched from blood (not recorded which). This sequence was found in a man aged 65 to 79 who had been exposed to COVID-19. The chain carries TRBV6-2 or TRBV6-3 and TRBJ2-3, with TRBD2 matching 8 bases. Written as DNA, the CDR3 is TGTGCCAGCAGTACCGGGGGGGCCAGCGATACGCAGTATTTT. This encodes CASSTGGASDTQYF.